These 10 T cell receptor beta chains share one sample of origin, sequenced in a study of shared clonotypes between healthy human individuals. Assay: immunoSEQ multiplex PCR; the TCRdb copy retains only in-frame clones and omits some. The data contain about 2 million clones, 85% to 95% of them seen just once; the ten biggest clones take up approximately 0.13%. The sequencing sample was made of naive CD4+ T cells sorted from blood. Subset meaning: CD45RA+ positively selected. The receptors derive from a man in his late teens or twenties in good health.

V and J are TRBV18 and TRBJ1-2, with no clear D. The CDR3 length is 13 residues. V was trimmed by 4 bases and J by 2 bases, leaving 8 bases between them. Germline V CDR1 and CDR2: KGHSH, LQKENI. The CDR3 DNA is TGTGCCAGCTCACTGGCACAGAACTATGGCTACACCTTC. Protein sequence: CASSLAQNYGYTF.

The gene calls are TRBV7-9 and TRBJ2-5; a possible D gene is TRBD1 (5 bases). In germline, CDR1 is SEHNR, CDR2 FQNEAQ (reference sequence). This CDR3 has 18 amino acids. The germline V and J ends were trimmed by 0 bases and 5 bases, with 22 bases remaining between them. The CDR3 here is CASSLASETAEIGETQYF. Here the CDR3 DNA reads TGTGCCAGCAGCTTAGCGTCCGAGACAGCCGAAATCGGGGAGACCCAGTACTTC.

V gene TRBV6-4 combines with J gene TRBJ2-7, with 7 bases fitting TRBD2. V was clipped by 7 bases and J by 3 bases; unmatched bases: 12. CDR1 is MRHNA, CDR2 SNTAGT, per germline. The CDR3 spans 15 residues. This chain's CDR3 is CASTATPSGYYEQYF. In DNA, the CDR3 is TGTGCCAGCACCGCCACCCCTAGCGGCTACTACGAGCAGTACTTC.

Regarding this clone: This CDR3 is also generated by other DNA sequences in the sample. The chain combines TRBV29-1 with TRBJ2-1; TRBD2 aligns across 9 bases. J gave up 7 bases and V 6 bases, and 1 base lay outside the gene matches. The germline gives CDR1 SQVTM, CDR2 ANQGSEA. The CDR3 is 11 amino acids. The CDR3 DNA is TGCAGCGTAGGACTAGCGAATGAGCAGTTCTTC. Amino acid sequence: CSVGLANEQFF.

The CDR3 DNA sequence: TGCGCCAGCAACAGGGTAGGGATTCCGGGCACTGAAGCTTTCTTT. Translated: CASNRVGIPGTEAFF. The rearrangement links TRBV10-2 to TRBJ1-1; a weak D match, TRBD1 (6 bases). Germline V gene data show CDR1 as WSHSY and CDR2 as SAAADI. This CDR3 spans 15 amino acids. Trimming took 7 bases from V and 4 from J, leaving 19 bases between them.

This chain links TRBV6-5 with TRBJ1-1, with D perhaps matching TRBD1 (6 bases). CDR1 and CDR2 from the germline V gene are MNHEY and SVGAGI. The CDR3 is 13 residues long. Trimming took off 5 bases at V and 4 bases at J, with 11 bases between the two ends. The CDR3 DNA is TGTGCCAGCAGTGACACAGGGTCCACTGAAGCTTTCTTT. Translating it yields CASSDTGSTEAFF.

The CDR3 region is CAWSDMNGGGTLEQFF. CDR3 DNA: TGTGCCTGGAGTGACATGAATGGCGGGGGAACCCTTGAGCAGTTCTTC. The gene calls are TRBV30 and TRBJ2-1; TRBD2 matches at 7 bases. This CDR3 is 16 amino acids long. V shed 1 base, J shed 9 bases, and the junction held 15 bases outside the gene matches. Per germline, CDR1 GTSNPN and CDR2 SVGIG (reference sequence).

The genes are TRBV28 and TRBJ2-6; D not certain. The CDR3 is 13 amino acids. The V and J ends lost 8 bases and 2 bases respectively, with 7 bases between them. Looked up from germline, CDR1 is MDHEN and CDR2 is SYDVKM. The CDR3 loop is CASVSAGANVLTF. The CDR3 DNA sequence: TGTGCCAGCGTGAGCGCTGGGGCCAACGTCCTGACTTTC.

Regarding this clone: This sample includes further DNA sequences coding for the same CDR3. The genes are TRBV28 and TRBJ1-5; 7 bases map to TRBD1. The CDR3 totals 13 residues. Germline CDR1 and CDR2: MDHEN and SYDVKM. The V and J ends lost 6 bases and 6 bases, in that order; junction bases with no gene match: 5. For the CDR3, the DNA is TGTGCCAGCAGCCTCGACAGGGCTCAGCCCCAGCATTTT. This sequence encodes CASSLDRAQPQHF.

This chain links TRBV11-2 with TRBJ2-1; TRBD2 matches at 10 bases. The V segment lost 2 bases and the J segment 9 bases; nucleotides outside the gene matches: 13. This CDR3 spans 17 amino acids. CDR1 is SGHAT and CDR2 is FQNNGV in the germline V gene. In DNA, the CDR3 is TGTGCCAGCAGCTTATTTAGCGGGGGGCCGGGTATAAGTGAGCAGTTCTTC. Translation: CASSLFSGGPGISEQFF.